A selection of T cell receptor beta chains follows, all from one sample in a study of T-cell memory formation after mild COVID-19. TCRdb analysed the 5' RACE reads with MiXCR anew, one entry per CDR3 protein. Of about 160,000 distinct CDR3 sequences in the sample, roughly 28% were seen once. The sequenced sample was PBMCs or a T cell subset sorted from them (not recorded which). These receptors were taken from an adult woman who had mild COVID-19 (a few samples of this study predate the infection). Cell type and time point are not known. The conserved cysteine and the conserved F or W are not part of the CDR3 here. The order of the fields is V gene, J gene, CDR3 length, CDR3 protein.

>TRBV7-3|TRBJ2-1|13
ASSYLSGGADEQF
>TRBV20-1|TRBJ1-6|13
SASEGARYNSPLH
>TRBV7-6|TRBJ2-3|14
ASSSGLAGNSDTQY
>TRBV10-3|TRBJ1-2|13
AINQLGRGDYGYT
>TRBV6-2/TRBV6-3|TRBJ1-2|12
ASSYGPVGYGYT
>TRBV20-1|TRBJ2-3|13
SARGGPGSADTQY
>TRBV9|TRBJ2-7|14
ASSVGGGNTPYEQY
>TRBV5-4|TRBJ2-5|8
ASGEETQY
>TRBV19|TRBJ2-7|12
ASSPSGGGYEQY
>TRBV6-6|TRBJ1-2|13
ASSQMGVGIYGYT
>TRBV20-1|TRBJ2-7|12
SATGQAGSYEQY
>TRBV7-9|TRBJ2-7|13
ASSNAGTSINEQY
>TRBV6-6|TRBJ2-1|13
ASSYSSGLYNEQF
>TRBV4-2|TRBJ2-2|15
ASSQEPGNQNTGELF
>TRBV11-3|TRBJ2-3|13
ASSLLGPGVDTQY
>TRBV20-1|TRBJ2-3|15
SAPPASGRPSTDTQY
>TRBV29-1|TRBJ2-5|10
SVLGPGETQY
>TRBV5-1|TRBJ2-5|13
ASGTSGRATETQY
>TRBV7-3|TRBJ2-3|13
ASSRDSRWTDTQY
>TRBV27|TRBJ1-2|12
ASSSRQGGNGYT
>TRBV2|TRBJ2-5|10
ASSELGETQY
>TRBV6-6|TRBJ2-3|16
ASSYGASGGLHTDTQY
>TRBV11-2|TRBJ2-2|12
ASSLHRNTGELF
>TRBV7-6|TRBJ1-1|10
ASSQWTGGAF
>TRBV5-1|TRBJ2-5|19
ASSLRPPRDTNKGLQETQY
>TRBV27|TRBJ1-1|13
ASSLFAGLNTEAF
>TRBV24-1|TRBJ2-3|11
ATSLGHTDTQY
>TRBV7-9|TRBJ2-2|16
ASSLALGTGPNTGELF
>TRBV6-5|TRBJ2-5|11
ASSLRGPETQY
>TRBV7-6|TRBJ2-2|15
ASSLGTEVLNTGELF
>TRBV7-9|TRBJ2-7|15
ASSPSPPGTGLHEQY
>TRBV12-3/TRBV12-4|TRBJ2-1|10
ASSSFYNEQF
>TRBV5-6|TRBJ2-7|11
ASTSGGLYEQY
>TRBV7-2|TRBJ2-1|10
ASSPRLGEQF
>TRBV7-8|TRBJ2-2|13
ASSLGSRNTGELF
>TRBV7-2|TRBJ2-1|12
ASSLYFEGDEQF
>TRBV4-1|TRBJ1-4|15
ASSQEIVGFLNEKLF
>TRBV6-2/TRBV6-3|TRBJ2-7|13
ASSPRQGPTYEQY
>TRBV10-3|TRBJ1-5|13
AISESIRGNQPQH
>TRBV29-1|TRBJ1-2|10
SVESTAYGYT
>TRBV6-5|TRBJ2-1|16
ASSYEYLDRVSYNEQF
>TRBV5-4|TRBJ2-7|12
ASSLGLRTYEQY
>TRBV12-3/TRBV12-4|TRBJ2-2|12
ASSWDRVTGELF
>TRBV19|TRBJ2-2|12
ASTRTGLTGELF
>TRBV5-4|TRBJ2-1|14
ASSSTGTGSDNEQF
>TRBV12-3/TRBV12-4|TRBJ2-2|10
ASGPGSGELF
>TRBV20-1|TRBJ1-1|12
SAREGGANTEAF
>TRBV30|TRBJ2-7|11
AWSQRSGLRQY
>TRBV20-1|TRBJ2-3|12
SAPRGGHTDTQY
>TRBV15|TRBJ2-7|13
ATSYSQGEAYEQY
>TRBV2|TRBJ1-2|13
ASSPSEALIYGYT
>TRBV15|TRBJ2-7|15
ATSSGAGGYPSYEQY
>TRBV4-2|TRBJ2-3|15
ASSQGESAGRTDTQY
>TRBV12-3/TRBV12-4|TRBJ1-1|11
ASSFSGTGEAF
>TRBV12-3/TRBV12-4|TRBJ2-1|12
ATLGQGMYNEQF
>TRBV7-3|TRBJ2-2|12
ASRPDSSTGELF
>TRBV4-1|TRBJ1-1|13
ASSQVGTGSTEAF